This T cell receptor (beta chain) was captured by sequencing in a study of blood T cell repertoires in COVID-19. Study information: COVID-19 samples, acute and convalescent, were from the United States, Italy and Spain.

V dropped 0 bases and J dropped 4 bases, with 4 bases sitting between them. The CDR3 contains 12 residues. Per the germline V gene, CDR1 is ENHRY and CDR2 is SYGVKD. Assay: immunoSEQ multiplex PCR; the TCRdb copy retains only in-frame clones and omits some. The repertoire includes about 250,000 clones, 65% to 90% of them detected once, and approximately 1.7% sits in the top ten. Recruits, aged 18 to 89 years, lived in under 25 US areas. Self-reported history from a screening survey and questionnaire set each donor's cohort. J is TRBJ2-7 and V is TRBV10-3; D gene unclear. Material for sequencing was PBMCs or T cells enriched from blood (not recorded which). This TCR came from a man aged 35-49 years who had recovered from COVID-19. The DNA of the CDR3 is TGTGCCATCAGTGAGTCCATGTACGAGCAGTACTTC. It translates to CAISESMYEQYF.